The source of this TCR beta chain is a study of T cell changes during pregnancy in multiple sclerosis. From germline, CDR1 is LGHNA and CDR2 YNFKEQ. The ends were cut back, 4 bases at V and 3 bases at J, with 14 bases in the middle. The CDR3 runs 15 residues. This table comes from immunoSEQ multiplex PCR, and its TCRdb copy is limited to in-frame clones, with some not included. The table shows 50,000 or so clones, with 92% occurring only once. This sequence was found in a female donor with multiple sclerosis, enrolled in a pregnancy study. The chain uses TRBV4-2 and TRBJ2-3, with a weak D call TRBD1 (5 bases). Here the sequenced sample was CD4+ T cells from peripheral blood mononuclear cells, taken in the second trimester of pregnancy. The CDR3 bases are TGTGCCAGCAGCCTACTGTTCCAGGGTACAGATACGCAGTATTTT. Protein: CASSLLFQGTDTQYF.